The 24 T cell receptor beta chains in this list originate from one sample, sequenced in a study of beta chain features in type 1 diabetes. Notes on the study in general: Type 1 diabetes patients had TCRB CDR3s that were shorter (moderately but significantly so) in all four CD4+ subsets.

Every isolated RNA sample was fully reverse transcribed, so sequencing captured expressed TCRB transcripts. The repertoire was sequenced with immunoSEQ multiplex PCR; TCRdb's copy has only in-frame clones and lacks some. The data contain tens of thousands of clones, approximately 47% of them seen just once; the ten biggest clones take up about 0.7%. No antigens are known for them. The sample taken for sequencing was central memory CD4+ T cells from blood. The source of these receptors is a young man with type 1 diabetes.

This rearrangement joins TRBV7-9 to TRBJ2-2; 7 nucleotides agree with TRBD1. CDR3 size: 15 residues. Germline CDR1 and CDR2: SEHNR and FQNEAQ (reference sequence). V shed 5 bases and J 1 base; nucleotides not matched to a gene: 4. This chain's CDR3 is CASSPGTVNTGELFF. The CDR3 DNA reads as TGTGCCAGCAGCCCCGGGACAGTGAACACCGGGGAGCTGTTTTTT.

The J gene is TRBJ1-1, the V gene TRBV25-1; D may be TRBD1 (5 bases). CDR3 size: 11 residues. The V end was cut by 8 bases, the J end by 5 bases, with 9 bases between. Per the germline V gene, CDR1 is MGHDK and CDR2 is SYGVNS. CDR3 DNA: TGTGCCAGCCGGGACTTAACTGAAGCTTTCTTT. It codes for CASRDLTEAFF.

This clone occurred a few times. V gene TRBV10-2 combines with J gene TRBJ2-3; possible D gene TRBD2, 5 bases. There are 15 residues in the CDR3. The V and J ends lost 4 bases and 0 bases respectively, with 11 bases between them. Per germline, CDR1 WSHSY and CDR2 SAAADI. This CDR3 reads CASSVPRTSTDTQYF. For the CDR3, the DNA is TGCGCCAGCAGTGTTCCCAGGACTAGCACAGATACGCAGTATTTT.

The chain combines TRBV19 with TRBJ1-1, with no clear D. The CDR3 consists of 15 residues. The V end lost 6 bases, the J end lost 5 bases, and 19 bases lay between the germline ends. Germline V gene sequence: CDR1 LNHDA, CDR2 SQIVND (reference sequence). CDR3 loop: CASRTSSGRRTEAFF. The DNA for the CDR3 is TGTGCCAGTAGGACGTCATCGGGCCGGAGGACTGAAGCTTTCTTT.

The CDR3 is CASSLAAGQGGFPQHF. CDR3 DNA sequence: TGTGCCAGCAGCTTAGCGGCGGGACAGGGAGGATTCCCCCAGCATTTT. This chain joins TRBV7-2 and TRBJ1-5; 9 nucleotides match TRBD1. Losses at the gene ends were 0 bases for V and 10 bases for J; bases not matched to a gene: 10. Germline values: CDR1 SGHTA, CDR2 FQGNSA. This CDR3 region has 16 residues.

In this sample, this clone turned up a few times. This sequence joins TRBV6-6 and TRBJ1-1; 7 bases line up with TRBD1. The J segment lost 6 bases and the V segment lost 2 bases, leaving 6 bases of the junction unmatched. The CDR3 is 14 amino acids. The germline V gene encodes CDR1 MNHNY and CDR2 SVGAGI (reference sequence). CDR3 sequence: CASSYDREASEAFF. The CDR3 nucleotides read TGTGCCAGCAGTTACGACAGGGAAGCCTCTGAAGCTTTCTTT.

V usage is TRBV28 and J usage is TRBJ1-2; D is ambiguous. The CDR3 totals 12 residues. Germline CDR1 MDHEN, CDR2 SYDVKM. V was cut by 6 bases and J by 12 bases, with 17 bases left in between. The chain's CDR3 is CASSSPGRENTF. For the CDR3, the DNA is TGTGCCAGCAGCTCCCCCGGGAGAGAAAACACCTTC.

In its sample, this clone was seen a few times. The chain recombines TRBV19 with TRBJ2-3; 7 bases fit TRBD2. CDR1 and CDR2 (germline): LNHDA, SQIVND (reference sequence). V gave up 3 bases and J gave up 5 bases; unmatched junction bases: 14. The CDR3 is 17 amino acids. The CDR3 here is CASSINVGGGAGDTQYF. The CDR3 DNA reads TGTGCCAGTAGTATCAATGTTGGCGGGGGAGCGGGAGATACGCAGTATTTT.

In DNA form, the CDR3 reads TGTGCCAGCAGCGTAGGGCCTATTGGGGGCTTGGAGCAGTACTTC. Amino acid sequence: CASSVGPIGGLEQYF. The chain links TRBV9 to TRBJ2-7; tentative D call: TRBD1 (6 bases). This CDR3 has 15 residues. Germline CDR1 and CDR2: SGDLS and YYNGEE. Trimming stripped 0 bases from V and 7 bases from J, with 17 bases between.

The genes are TRBV4-1 and TRBJ1-6, with unresolved D. V was clipped by 0 bases and J by 10 bases, with 7 bases between them. The CDR3 consists of 13 residues. From germline, CDR1 is MGHRA and CDR2 YSYEKL. The CDR3 DNA follows: TGCGCCAGCAGCCAAGATCGGCGGTCACCCCTCCACTTT. As protein: CASSQDRRSPLHF.

Only a few counts were recorded for this clone. V gene TRBV5-4 combines with J gene TRBJ2-2; TRBD2 might be the D (5 bases). Trimming shortened V by 4 bases and J by 3 bases, and 10 bases separated the two germline ends. The CDR3 sequence is 14 residues long. Germline CDR1 reads SGHNT; CDR2 reads YYREEE (reference sequence). The chain's CDR3 is CASSRGPDTGELFF. CDR3 DNA: TGTGCCAGCAGCCGAGGGCCGGACACCGGGGAGCTGTTTTTT.

The chain couples TRBV29-1 to TRBJ2-5, with TRBD1 identical over 7 bases. The germline V gene encodes CDR1 SQVTM and CDR2 ANQGSEA. Trimming at V came to 1 base and at J to 4 bases, leaving 3 bases not matched to a gene. The CDR3 has 13 amino acids. The CDR3 DNA follows: TGCAGCGTTGAAGGGGCAGGGGGAGAGACCCAGTACTTC. Protein: CSVEGAGGETQYF.

The rearrangement uses TRBV4-2 and TRBJ1-1, with 7 nucleotides matching TRBD1. CDR3 length: 14 amino acids. Trimming removed 4 bases from V and 4 bases from J; junction bases left unmatched: 6. Germline V gene sequence: CDR1 LGHNA, CDR2 YNFKEQ. CDR3 sequence: CASSRDRASTEAFF. CDR3 DNA: TGTGCCAGCAGCCGAGACAGGGCTAGCACTGAAGCTTTCTTT.

This clone was recorded once. J is TRBJ2-1 and V is TRBV7-2, with 8 bases matching TRBD2. CDR1 and CDR2 (germline): SGHTA, FQGNSA. The trim removed 6 bases at V and 4 bases at J, leaving 2 bases unmatched. The CDR3 covers 13 residues. Here the CDR3 DNA reads TGTGCCAGCAGAGTAGCGGGGTACAATGAGCAGTTCTTC. Amino acids: CASRVAGYNEQFF. The full variable domain, completed using reference TRBV7-2 and TRBJ2-1, is GAGVSQSPSNKVTEKGKDVELRCDPISGHTALYWYRQSLGQGLEFLIYFQGNSAPDKSGLPSDRFSAERTGGSVSTLTIQRTQQEDSAVYLCASRVAGYNEQFFGPGTRLTVL.

The rearrangement joins TRBV27 to TRBJ1-1, with D possibly matching TRBD1 (5 bases). Between the trimmed V and J ends, which lost 5 bases and 6 bases, there was a span of 16 bases. The CDR3 spans 14 residues. Germline V gene sequence: CDR1 MNHEY, CDR2 SMNVEV (reference sequence). The DNA for the CDR3 is TGTGCCAGCAGTCCATGGGTCGGGGGATCTGAAGCTTTCTTT. Its protein is CASSPWVGGSEAFF.

In this sample, this clone turned up a few times. The gene calls are TRBV14 and TRBJ1-4; no definite D call. Per the germline V gene, CDR1 is SGHDN and CDR2 is FVKESK. Between the trimmed V and J ends, which lost 5 bases and 3 bases, there was a span of 10 bases. The CDR3 covers 14 residues. The CDR3 sequence: CASSNPGSNEKLFF. The CDR3 nucleotides read TGTGCCAGCAGCAACCCGGGATCTAATGAAAAACTGTTTTTT.

This clone was seen more than once but under ten times. This chain links TRBV11-1 with TRBJ2-3; tentatively, D is TRBD1 (5 bases). This CDR3 spans 14 amino acids. V lost 1 base, J lost 4 bases, and 9 bases lay in between. The germline CDR1 and CDR2 sequences are SGHAT and FQDESV (reference sequence). The CDR3 coding sequence is TGTGCCAGCAGCTTAGAAGGGGCCTCAGATACGCAGTATTTT. Amino acids: CASSLEGASDTQYF.

The chain has TRBV11-2 and TRBJ2-1; 9 bases line up with TRBD2. Germline-derived CDR1 and CDR2 are SGHAT and FQNNGV. CDR3 length: 14 residues. The ends lost 5 bases at V and 10 bases at J; junction bases unmatched: 9. The CDR3 spells CASSPTGLAREQFF. As DNA, the CDR3 is TGTGCCAGCAGCCCCACGGGACTAGCCCGAGAGCAGTTCTTC.

The chain uses TRBV4-1 and TRBJ2-3; 14 bases are shared with TRBD2. The CDR3 consists of 18 residues. Germline V CDR1 and CDR2: MGHRA, YSYEKL. With V trimmed by 4 bases and J by 6 bases, 12 bases remained unmatched. CDR3 DNA sequence: TGCGCCAGCAGCCGGCCCGGGACTAGCGGGAGTCGTGGGGATACGCAGTATTTT. It is translated as CASSRPGTSGSRGDTQYF.

The chain recombines TRBV11-2 with TRBJ1-2; D is ambiguous. V lost 0 bases, J lost 3 bases, and 8 bases lay in between. CDR3 length equals 14 residues. From germline, CDR1 is SGHAT and CDR2 FQNNGV. CDR3 bases: TGTGCCAGCAGCTTAGATCATACAGACTATGGCTACACCTTC. Protein sequence: CASSLDHTDYGYTF.

This clone has just a few counts. The gene calls are TRBV5-1 and TRBJ1-5; 7 bases agree with TRBD1. CDR1 and CDR2 from the germline V gene are SGHRS and YFSETQ. V lost 4 bases and J lost 4; bases outside the gene matches: 5. There are 14 residues in the CDR3. CDR3 coding DNA: TGCGCCAGCAGCGCAGGGGGAAGGAATCAGCCCCAGCATTTT. Residues: CASSAGGRNQPQHF. The full variable domain, completed using reference TRBV5-1 and TRBJ1-5, is KAGVTQTPRYLIKTRGQQVTLSCSPISGHRSVSWYQQTPGQGLQFLFEYFSETQRNKGNFPGRFSGRQFSNSRSEMNVSTLELGDSALYLCASSAGGRNQPQHFGDGTRLSIL.

This clone was seen a few times. The chain links TRBV11-2 to TRBJ1-1, with 7 bases fitting TRBD1. The CDR3 contains 14 residues. Germline assignment: CDR1 SGHAT and CDR2 FQNNGV. V lost 5 bases, J lost 3 bases, and 6 bases stayed unmatched. Here the CDR3 DNA reads TGTGCCAGCAGCACCGGGGACAGATACACTGAAGCTTTCTTT. This encodes CASSTGDRYTEAFF.

The table lists this clone with a few counts. This chain connects TRBV6-6 to TRBJ2-7, with 9 bases identical to TRBD1. The CDR3 sequence is 16 residues long. V shed 0 bases, J shed 4 bases, and the junction held 7 bases outside the gene matches. Germline V lookup: CDR1 MNHNY, CDR2 SVGAGI (reference sequence). This CDR3 reads CASSYSPGQGRYEQYF. DNA of the CDR3: TGTGCCAGCAGTTACTCACCAGGACAGGGGAGATACGAGCAGTACTTC.

This chain connects TRBV18 to TRBJ1-3; 7 bases are shared with TRBD1. The junction had 2 bases not matched to a gene; V was cut back by 4 bases and J by 2 bases. Germline CDR1 is KGHSH and CDR2 is LQKENI. This CDR3 region has 14 residues. CDR3 DNA: TGTGCCAGCTCACTCGGGACAGCTGGAAACACCATATATTTT. It encodes CASSLGTAGNTIYF.